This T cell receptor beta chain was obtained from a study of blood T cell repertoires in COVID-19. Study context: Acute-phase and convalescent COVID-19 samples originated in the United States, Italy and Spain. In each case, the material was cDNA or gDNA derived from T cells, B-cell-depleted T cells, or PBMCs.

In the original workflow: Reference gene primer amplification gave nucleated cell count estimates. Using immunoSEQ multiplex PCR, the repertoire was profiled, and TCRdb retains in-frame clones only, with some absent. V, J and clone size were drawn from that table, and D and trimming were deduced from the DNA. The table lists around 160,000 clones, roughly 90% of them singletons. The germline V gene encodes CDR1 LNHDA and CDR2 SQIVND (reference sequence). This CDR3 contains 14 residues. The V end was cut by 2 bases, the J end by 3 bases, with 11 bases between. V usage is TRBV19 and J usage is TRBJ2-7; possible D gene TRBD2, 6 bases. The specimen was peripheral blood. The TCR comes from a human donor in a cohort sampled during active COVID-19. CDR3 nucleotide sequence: TGTGCCAGTAGTATAACAGCGGGCCTCTACGAGCAGTACTTC. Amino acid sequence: CASSITAGLYEQYF.